This T cell receptor beta chain was sequenced during a study of blood T cell repertoires in COVID-19. At the level of the study: COVID-19 samples collected from the United States, Italy and Spain covered acute and convalescent phases. T cells, B-cell-depleted T cells, or PBMCs supplied cDNA or gDNA.

Original methodology: Estimation of nucleated cell counts relied on the amplification of reference gene primers. The protocol was immunoSEQ multiplex PCR, while the TCRdb copy is restricted to in-frame clones and leaves out a portion. V and J calls and clone size are given by that table; D and trimming were obtained from the DNA. The data hold about 130,000 clones, with 60% to 75% observed a single time. The CDR3 is 15 amino acids. The V end was cut by 4 bases, the J end by 1 base, with 13 bases between. Germline CDR1 is LGHDT and CDR2 is YNNKEL (reference sequence). Sample: peripheral blood. The TCR sequence derives from a woman in her 70s with acute or convalescent COVID-19. The chain has TRBV3-1 (or the pseudogene TRBV3-2) and TRBJ1-2; no clear D. CDR3 DNA: TGTGCCAGCAGCCCTCTCCCGTCTCTTAACTATGGCTACACCTTC. Its translation: CASSPLPSLNYGYTF.